This is a list of T cell receptor beta chains from one sample in a study of T cell responses to AZD1222 COVID-19 vaccine. The assay was immunoSEQ multiplex PCR, and TCRdb's table has in-frame clones only and misses some. Of about 150,000 clones in the sample, about 93% were seen once. This sample comprised peripheral blood, obtained on day 0 of AZD1222 vaccination. Receptors were obtained from an adult in good health. The CDR3 runs from the conserved cysteine through the conserved F or W. Clone size appears in some rows only: once, few, many, or a class for an expanded clone.

v_gene: TRBV6-5
len: 14
abundance: -
CDR3aa: CASSSAFRNTEAFF

v_gene: TRBV3-1/TRBV3-2
len: 13
abundance: -
CDR3aa: CASSQGARETQYF

v_gene: TRBV2
len: 15
abundance: -
CDR3aa: CASSGGGQGLYGYTF

v_gene: TRBV12-5
len: 15
abundance: once
CDR3aa: CASGLVLGGGYEAFF

v_gene: TRBV6-7
len: 15
abundance: once
CDR3aa: CASSYGPGHNSPLHF

v_gene: TRBV28
len: 13
abundance: -
CDR3aa: CASSYRGGHGYTF

v_gene: TRBV27
len: 12
abundance: -
CDR3aa: CASSPPGYEQYF

v_gene: TRBV27
len: 20
abundance: -
CDR3aa: CASRARDRVKAISRFNEQFF

v_gene: TRBV24-1
len: 13
abundance: -
CDR3aa: CATSDPLSARAFF

v_gene: TRBV7-3
len: 13
abundance: -
CDR3aa: CASSPRTPYGYTF

v_gene: TRBV6-5
len: 14
abundance: -
CDR3aa: CASSSTGKDSPLHF